This T cell receptor (beta chain) was sequenced during a study of cytomegalovirus exposure and HLA in healthy donors. Overall study results and limits: Sequences of the TCR beta chain were said to predict the HLA-A and HLA-B alleles of most subjects accurately. In a later analysis, DRB1 alleles had the most associated TCRs; HLA-C alleles the fewest.

A remark on this clone: Its antigen is currently unknown. One end of the junction varies from germline; a read error may be responsible.

PCR used 60 Vbeta primers and 13 Jbeta primers. TCRdb's table, derived via immunoSEQ multiplex PCR, lists solely in-frame clones and lacks some. The sample includes some 200,000 clones, 75% to 85% of them seen just once. Germline V gene data show CDR1 as SGHVS and CDR2 as FNYEAQ. The length of the CDR3 is 16 residues. The TCR sequence derives from a woman between 18 and 29 years old in good health and CMV-seronegative. The sample comprised PBMCs. This rearrangement joins TRBV7-6 to TRBJ2-5, with D perhaps TRBD2 (5 bases). The CDR3 spells CASSLRSGVQQGTQYF. The CDR3, as DNA: TGTGCCAGCAGCTTGAGAAGCGGAGTACAACAAGGGACCCAGTACTTC.